The following is a TCR gamma chain sequence with its context. Antigen unknown. A much larger clone is a single base away; this may be a read error. The sample contains more than one DNA sequence encoding this CDR3. The source of the sample is a study of Vδ1+ human thymocytes. Study results and limitations: Despite high sort purity, roughly 20% of thymic T cell receptor delta sequences were Vdelta2. Thymic TRG and TRD repertoires appeared highly polyclonal. Unexpected Vdelta2 sequences could cause misinterpretation of bulk repertoire data.

After alphabeta T cell depletion, CD3+ Vdelta1+ Vdelta2- thymocytes were sorted. Sorted Vdelta1+ thymocytes were about 97% to 99.6% pure. Sequences come from RNA converted to cDNA by reverse transcription. Pooled V-gene forward primers with one constant-region reverse primer generated the CDR3 amplicons by multiplex PCR. TCRdb re-identified clones in the multiplex PCR reads via CATT. The sample holds about 36,000 gamma-chain clones, roughly a fifth seen once. The trim removed 3 bases at V and 1 base at J, leaving 3 bases unmatched. Germline CDR1 and CDR2: GITISATS and ISYDGTV (reference sequence). The length of the CDR3 is 13 residues.

V usage is TRGV9 and J usage is TRGJ1 or TRGJ2. This receptor was identified in a girl less than two years old who had congenital heart surgery. Sequencing input: Vdelta1+ gamma-delta thymocytes from the thymus. Noted subset: FACS-sorted CD3+ TCRalphabeta- TCRVdelta1+ TCRVdelta2- thymocytes. The CDR3 region has the DNA TGTGCCTTGTGGGAGCAAAATTATTATAAGAAACTCTTT. It specifies CALWEQNYYKKLF.